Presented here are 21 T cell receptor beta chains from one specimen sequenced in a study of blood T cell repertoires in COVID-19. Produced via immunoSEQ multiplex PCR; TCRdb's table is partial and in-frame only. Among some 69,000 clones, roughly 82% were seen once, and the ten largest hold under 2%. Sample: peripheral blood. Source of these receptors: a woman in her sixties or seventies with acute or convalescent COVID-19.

The CDR3: CASRPGGGGATSTDTQYF. The CDR3 DNA reads as TGTGCCAGCAGACCCGGCGGCGGGGGGGCCACTAGCACAGATACGCAGTATTTT. The V and J genes are TRBV7-2 and TRBJ2-3; 9 bases agree with TRBD2. The ends lost 6 bases at V and 0 bases at J; junction bases unmatched: 13. The CDR3 has 18 amino acids. Per germline, CDR1 SGHTA and CDR2 FQGNSA.

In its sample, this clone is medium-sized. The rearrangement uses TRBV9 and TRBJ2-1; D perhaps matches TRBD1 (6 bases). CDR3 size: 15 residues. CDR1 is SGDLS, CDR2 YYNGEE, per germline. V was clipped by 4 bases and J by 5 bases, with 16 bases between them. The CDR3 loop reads CASSPLGDTHNEQFF. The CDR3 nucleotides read TGTGCCAGCAGCCCCCTGGGGGACACTCACAATGAGCAGTTCTTC.

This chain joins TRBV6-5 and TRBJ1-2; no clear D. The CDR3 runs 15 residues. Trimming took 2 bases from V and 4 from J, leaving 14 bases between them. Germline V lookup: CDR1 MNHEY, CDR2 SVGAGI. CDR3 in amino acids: CASSYRGRESYGYTF. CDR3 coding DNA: TGTGCCAGCAGTTACCGCGGGAGGGAAAGCTATGGCTACACCTTC.

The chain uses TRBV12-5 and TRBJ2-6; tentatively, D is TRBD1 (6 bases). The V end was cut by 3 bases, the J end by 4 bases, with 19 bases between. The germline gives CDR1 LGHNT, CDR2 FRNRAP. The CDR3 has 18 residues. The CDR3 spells CASGFSGKDSSGANVLTF. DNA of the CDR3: TGTGCTAGTGGTTTTTCTGGGAAGGACAGCTCGGGGGCCAACGTCCTGACTTTC.

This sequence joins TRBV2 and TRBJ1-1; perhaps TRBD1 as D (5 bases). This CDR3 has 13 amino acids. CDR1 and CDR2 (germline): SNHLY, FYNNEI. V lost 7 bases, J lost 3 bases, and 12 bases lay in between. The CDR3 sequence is CASTGQGHTEAFF. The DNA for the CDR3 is TGTGCCAGCACTGGCCAGGGCCACACTGAAGCTTTCTTT.

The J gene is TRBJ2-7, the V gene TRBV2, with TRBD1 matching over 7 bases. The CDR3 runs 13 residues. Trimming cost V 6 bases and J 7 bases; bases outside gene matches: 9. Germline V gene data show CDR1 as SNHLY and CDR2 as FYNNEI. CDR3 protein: CASSRQGTREQYF. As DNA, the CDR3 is TGTGCCAGCAGCCGACAGGGAACGAGGGAGCAGTACTTC.

The CDR3 bases are TGCGCCAGCAGCGGAACAGGAGCCCCTAATGAAAAACTGTTTTTT. Its protein is CASSGTGAPNEKLFF. The rearrangement uses TRBV5-1 and TRBJ1-4; TRBD1 is a possible D gene (5 bases). CDR1 is SGHRS, CDR2 YFSETQ, per germline. CDR3 length: 15 residues. Between the trimmed V and J ends, which lost 4 bases and 3 bases, there was a span of 13 bases.

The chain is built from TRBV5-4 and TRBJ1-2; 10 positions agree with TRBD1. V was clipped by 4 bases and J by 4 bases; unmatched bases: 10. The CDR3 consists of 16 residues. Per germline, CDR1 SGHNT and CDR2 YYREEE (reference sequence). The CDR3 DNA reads TGTGCCAGCAGCAAACCTCCGGGACAGGGGTTCTATGGCTACACCTTC. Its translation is CASSKPPGQGFYGYTF.

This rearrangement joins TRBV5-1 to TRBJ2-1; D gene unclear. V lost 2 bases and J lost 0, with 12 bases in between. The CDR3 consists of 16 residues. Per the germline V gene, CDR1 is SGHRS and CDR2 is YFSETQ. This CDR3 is CASSFNRNPSYNEQFF. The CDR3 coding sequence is TGCGCCAGCAGCTTCAACAGAAACCCCTCCTACAATGAGCAGTTCTTC.

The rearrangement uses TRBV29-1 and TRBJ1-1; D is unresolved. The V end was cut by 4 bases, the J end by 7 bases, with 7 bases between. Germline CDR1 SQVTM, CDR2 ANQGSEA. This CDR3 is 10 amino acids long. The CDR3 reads CSVGGSEAFF. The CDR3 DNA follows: TGCAGCGTTGGAGGGAGTGAAGCTTTCTTT.

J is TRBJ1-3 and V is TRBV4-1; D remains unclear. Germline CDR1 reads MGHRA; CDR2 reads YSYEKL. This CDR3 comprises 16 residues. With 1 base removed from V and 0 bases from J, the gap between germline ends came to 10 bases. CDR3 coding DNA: TGCGCCAGCAGCCAAGCCGAGGAGAGCTCTGGAAACACCATATATTTT. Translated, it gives CASSQAEESSGNTIYF.

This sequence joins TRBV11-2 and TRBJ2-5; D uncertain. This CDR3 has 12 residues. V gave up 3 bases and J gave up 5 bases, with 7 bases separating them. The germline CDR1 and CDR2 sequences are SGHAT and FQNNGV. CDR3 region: CASSLSSETQYF. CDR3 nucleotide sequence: TGTGCCAGCAGCTTGAGTTCGGAGACCCAGTACTTC.

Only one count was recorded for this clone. CDR3 nucleotide sequence: TGCGCCAGCAGCTTGGGGCCAGGGGGCGGTCAGCCCCAGCATTTT. Translated: CASSLGPGGGQPQHF. The J gene is TRBJ1-5, the V gene TRBV5-1; TRBD1 agrees at 8 bases. The length of the CDR3 is 15 residues. V was pared by 0 bases and J by 6 bases, with 5 bases of the junction left unmatched. CDR1 SGHRS and CDR2 YFSETQ come from the germline V gene.

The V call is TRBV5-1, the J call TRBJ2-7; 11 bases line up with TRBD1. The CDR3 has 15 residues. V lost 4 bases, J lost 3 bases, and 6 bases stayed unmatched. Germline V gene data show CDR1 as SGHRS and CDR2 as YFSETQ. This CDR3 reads CASSPRTGGIYEQYF. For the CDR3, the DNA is TGCGCCAGCAGCCCTAGGACAGGGGGCATCTACGAGCAGTACTTC.

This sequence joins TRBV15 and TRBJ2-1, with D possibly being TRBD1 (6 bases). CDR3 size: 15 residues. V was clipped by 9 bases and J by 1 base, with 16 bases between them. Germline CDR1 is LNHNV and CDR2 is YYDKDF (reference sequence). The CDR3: CATQGGRRSYNEQFF. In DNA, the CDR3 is TGTGCCACACAAGGGGGTCGGAGATCCTACAATGAGCAGTTCTTC.

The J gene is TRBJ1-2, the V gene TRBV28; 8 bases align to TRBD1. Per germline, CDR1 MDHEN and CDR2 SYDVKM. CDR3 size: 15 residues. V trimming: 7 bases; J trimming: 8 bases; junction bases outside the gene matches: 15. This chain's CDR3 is CASTSSSTGGWGYTF. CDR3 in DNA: TGTGCCAGCACCAGTTCGAGTACAGGGGGGTGGGGCTACACCTTC.

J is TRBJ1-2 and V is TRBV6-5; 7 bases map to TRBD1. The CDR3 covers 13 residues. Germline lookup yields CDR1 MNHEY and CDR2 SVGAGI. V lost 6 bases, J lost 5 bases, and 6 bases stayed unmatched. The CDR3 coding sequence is TGTGCCAGCAGAACTCCGGGACAGTATGGCTACACCTTC. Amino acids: CASRTPGQYGYTF.

CDR3 DNA: TGTGCCACCAGCGGACAGGGGGCGAGGGAGCAGTACTTC. It encodes CATSGQGAREQYF. The chain employs TRBV24-1 and TRBJ2-7; 11 positions match TRBD1. V dropped 7 bases and J dropped 7; count of bases not matched to a gene: 5. The CDR3 extends over 13 amino acids. The germline CDR1 and CDR2 sequences are KGHDR and SFDVKD.

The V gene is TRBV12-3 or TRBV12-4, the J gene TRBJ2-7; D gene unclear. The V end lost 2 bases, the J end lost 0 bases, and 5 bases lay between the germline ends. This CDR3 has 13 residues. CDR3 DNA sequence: TGTGCCAGCAGTTTATCTTACTCCTACGAGCAGTACTTC. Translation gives CASSLSYSYEQYF.

The CDR3 DNA follows: TGTGCCAGTACCACGTGGAGGGGTACGCAGTATTTT. Translation gives CASTTWRGTQYF. The J gene is TRBJ2-3, the V gene TRBV28; a possible D gene is TRBD2 (6 bases). In germline, CDR1 is MDHEN, CDR2 SYDVKM. Between the trimmed V and J ends, which lost 9 bases and 8 bases, there was a span of 15 bases. The CDR3 consists of 12 residues.

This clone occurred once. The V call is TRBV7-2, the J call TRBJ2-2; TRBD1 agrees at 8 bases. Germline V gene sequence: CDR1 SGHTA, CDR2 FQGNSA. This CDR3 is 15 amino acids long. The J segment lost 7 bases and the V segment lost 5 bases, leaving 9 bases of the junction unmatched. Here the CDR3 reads CASSPRQGRGGELFF. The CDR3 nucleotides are TGTGCCAGCAGCCCCCGACAGGGGAGAGGCGGGGAGCTGTTTTTT.